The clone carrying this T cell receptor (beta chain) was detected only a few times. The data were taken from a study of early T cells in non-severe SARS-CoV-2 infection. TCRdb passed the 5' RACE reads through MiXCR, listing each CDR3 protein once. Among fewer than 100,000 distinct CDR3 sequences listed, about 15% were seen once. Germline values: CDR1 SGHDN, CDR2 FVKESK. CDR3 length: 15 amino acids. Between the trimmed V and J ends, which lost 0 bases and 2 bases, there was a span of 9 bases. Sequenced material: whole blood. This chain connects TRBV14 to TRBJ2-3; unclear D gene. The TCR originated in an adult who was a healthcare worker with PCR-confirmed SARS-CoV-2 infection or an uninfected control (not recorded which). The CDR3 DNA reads TGTGCCAGCAGCCAAGATCTGCGTACCACAGATACGCAGTATTTT. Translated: CASSQDLRTTDTQYF.